This T cell receptor (beta chain) was sequenced in a study of T cell repertoires in cytomegalovirus infection. Study-wide context: Selection of CMV epitopes for the study included recently identified HLA-C-restricted and well-studied HLA-B-restricted ones. Public TCR beta signatures indicated both CMV infection and matching HLA type.

The germline V gene has CDR1 MNHEY and CDR2 SVGEGT. CDR3 size: 17 residues. V lost 6 bases and J lost 4; bases outside the gene matches: 14. TCRdb re-called the reads through MiXCR, storing one row per CDR3 protein. The sample consists of around 800,000 distinct CDR3 sequences, 32% of them appearing once. As regards this clonotype: Its matching antigen is unknown.

Study-wide points: Based on cumulative public TCR beta family frequency, carriers of CMV plus the relevant HLA were identified.

The sequenced sample was cultured CD8+ T cells from PBMCs, obtained from culture after CMV antigen stimulation. The genes are TRBV6-2 or TRBV6-3 and TRBJ2-2; TRBD2 agrees at 7 bases. The source is a human donor in good health (CMV status not recorded). Some clones in this sample may be carry-over from other donors' samples. This CDR3 is CASRSYFAGVSTGELFF. Written as DNA, the CDR3 is TGTGCCAGCAGATCCTACTTTGCGGGGGTTAGCACCGGGGAGCTGTTTTTT.